This T cell receptor beta chain was retrieved from a study of technical replicates of blood from a few donors. Trimming shortened V by 1 base and J by 1 base, and 5 bases separated the two germline ends. Germline CDR1 SGHVT, CDR2 SQSDAQ. CDR3 size: 14 residues. This clone has just one count. Using immunoSEQ multiplex PCR, the repertoire was profiled, and TCRdb retains in-frame clones only, with some absent. The sample consists of 99,000 or so clones, 95% of them appearing once. This receptor was obtained from a human donor in good health. The sample was T cells isolated from PBMCs. The V gene is TRBV7-4, the J gene TRBJ1-3, with TRBD1 as a possible D gene (5 bases). CDR3 nucleotide sequence: TGTGCCAGCAGCTTAGGACAGTCTGGAAACACCATATATTTT. This gives the protein CASSLGQSGNTIYF.